The sequence of this T cell receptor beta chain was determined in a study of cytomegalovirus exposure and HLA in healthy donors. Overall study findings and caveats: Highly shared variants forming one cluster were likely a sequencing artifact.

As concerns this clone: As yet, its antigen is unknown.

The CDR3 runs 14 residues. The V gene's germline CDR1 is LNHDA and CDR2 SQIVND (reference sequence). The V segment lost 3 bases and the J segment 1 base; nucleotides outside the gene matches: 1. Primers for the PCR totalled 60 Vbeta and 13 Jbeta. The assay was immunoSEQ multiplex PCR, and TCRdb's table has in-frame clones only and misses some. The data hold some 130,000 clones, with about 82% observed a single time. The sample consisted of PBMCs. The chain is built from TRBV19 and TRBJ2-5; 8 bases map to TRBD1. This receptor was taken from a man younger than 45 in good health. The CDR3 nucleotides read TGTGCCAGTAGTATCACAGGGGGCCAAGAGACCCAGTACTTC. Translating gives CASSITGGQETQYF.